These 2 T cell receptor beta chains were all obtained from the same sample, sequenced in a study of neoadjuvant anti-PD-1 for oral cavity cancer. Time point described: after neoadjuvant nivolumab, at surgical resection. Produced via immunoSEQ multiplex PCR; TCRdb's table is partial and in-frame only. The table shows roughly 68,000 clones, with roughly 90% occurring only once. The material was PBMCs, obtained after nivolumab (anti-PD-1) treatment. All receptors come from a person aged 40 to 85 with oral cavity squamous cell carcinoma.

The CDR3: CASSEALSGRVYVTQYF. In DNA, the CDR3 is TGTGCCAGCAGTGAAGCGCTGAGCGGGAGGGTCTACGTTACGCAGTATTTT. This chain links TRBV6-1 with TRBJ2-3; 10 bases are a match to TRBD2. Germline V CDR1 and CDR2: MNHNS, SASEGT. V lost 0 bases and J lost 8; bases outside the gene matches: 11. This CDR3 has 17 amino acids.

This clone was counted between two and nine times. V usage is TRBV2 and J usage is TRBJ2-4; a weak D match, TRBD2 (5 bases). This CDR3 contains 13 residues. V was shortened by 7 bases and J by 7 bases, with 14 bases between the two germline ends. Germline V gene data show CDR1 as SNHLY and CDR2 as FYNNEI. The chain's CDR3 is CASKGEPGNIQYF. In DNA, the CDR3 is TGTGCCAGCAAGGGTGAACCGGGGAACATTCAGTACTTC.